The 4 T cell receptor beta chains below come from one sample, sequenced in a study of blood T cell repertoires in COVID-19. Measured with immunoSEQ multiplex PCR; TCRdb has only the in-frame clones, and not every one. The sample comprises 310,000 or so clones, 86% of which are singletons, and about 2.2% rests with the top ten. Sequencing was carried out using peripheral blood. The receptors come from a woman aged 25 to 39 who had recovered from COVID-19.

This clone showed up just a few times. The chain combines TRBV3-1 (or the pseudogene TRBV3-2) with TRBJ1-3, with a weak D call TRBD1 (5 bases). The germline CDR1 and CDR2 sequences are LGHDT and YNNKEL (reference sequence). V was clipped by 1 base and J by 2 bases, with 15 bases between them. The CDR3 spans 17 residues. The CDR3 DNA reads TGTGCCAGCAGCCAAGTGTTATCAGGGCGAGCTGGAAACACCATATATTTT. Protein: CASSQVLSGRAGNTIYF.

The chain couples TRBV2 to TRBJ2-7; a weak D match, TRBD2 (6 bases). Germline CDR1 reads SNHLY; CDR2 reads FYNNEI. Trimming stripped 7 bases from V and 4 bases from J, with 20 bases between. The CDR3 runs to 15 residues. The chain's CDR3 is CASTLLTSTKYEQYF. The CDR3 DNA follows: TGTGCCAGCACCCTCTTAACTAGCACTAAGTACGAGCAGTACTTC.

The chain links TRBV7-2 to TRBJ2-3; D unclear. The germline V gene has CDR1 SGHTA and CDR2 FQGNSA. Trimming removed 0 bases at V and 4 bases at J, with 5 bases between. The CDR3 runs 13 residues. The CDR3 region is CASSLAIADTQYF. DNA for the CDR3: TGTGCCAGCAGCTTAGCAATAGCAGATACGCAGTATTTT.

V and J are TRBV29-1 and TRBJ2-3; no firm D call. CDR1 and CDR2 from the germline V gene are SQVTM and ANQGSEA. The CDR3 spans 12 residues. Deletions cut 3 bases from V and 2 bases from J, with 6 bases between. In DNA form, the CDR3 reads TGCAGCGTTGAGTACAACACAGATACGCAGTATTTT. Protein: CSVEYNTDTQYF.